Listed below are T cell receptor beta chains from one sample, sequenced in a study of shared clonotypes between healthy human individuals. The table came from immunoSEQ multiplex PCR; TCRdb's copy has only in-frame clones and leaves some out. The sample holds hundreds of thousands of clones, 80% to 95% seen once. Sequenced: naive CD8+ T cells sorted from blood. All receptors derive from a man aged 25-45 years in good health. CDR3s include the opening cysteine and the closing phenylalanine or tryptophan. D genes are given only for firm matches. Size values are once, few and many counts, or a class for expanded clones, and some rows have none.

D gene	J gene	clone size	V gene	CDR3 DNA	CDR3 protein
.	TRBJ1-4	.	TRBV15	TGTGCCACCAGCAGAGATATGGGGACGTATGCAACTAATGAAAAACTGTTTTTT	CATSRDMGTYATNEKLFF
.	TRBJ2-2	.	TRBV7-6	TGTGCCAGCAGCCCAGGGCCGAACACCGGGGAGCTGTTTTTT	CASSPGPNTGELFF
.	TRBJ2-7	once	TRBV27	TGTGCCAGCAGTCCGTCTCTCTCCTACGAGCAGTACTTC	CASSPSLSYEQYF
.	TRBJ2-3	once	TRBV5-1	TGCGCCAGCAGCTATCGGAGGGCAGATACGCAGTATTTT	CASSYRRADTQYF
.	TRBJ2-7	.	TRBV6-5	TGTGCCAGCAGTTCGCCATCCTACGAGCAGTACTTC	CASSSPSYEQYF
.	TRBJ2-5	.	TRBV29-1	TGCAGCGCCCCCCTGGTGGGGTTGGAGACCCAGTACTTC	CSAPLVGLETQYF
.	TRBJ2-1	.	TRBV2	TGTGCCAGCAGTGACCTAGCCCTATCCCCTCGAGGATCCAATGAGCAGTTCTTC	CASSDLALSPRGSNEQFF
TRBD2	TRBJ2-1	once	TRBV7-9	TGTGCCAGCAGCACCGGGACTAGCGGGAGGGCCCAGTTCAATGAGCAGTTCTTC	CASSTGTSGRAQFNEQFF
.	TRBJ2-2	few	TRBV7-6	TGTGCCAGCAGCTTAGTGGCCGCCGGGGAGCTGTTTTTT	CASSLVAAGELFF
.	TRBJ2-7	.	TRBV27	TGTGCCAGCAGTTTATTGGAGGGCCCAGGGTCCTACGAGCAGTACTTC	CASSLLEGPGSYEQYF
TRBD2	TRBJ2-1	once	TRBV7-8	TGTGCCAGCAGACTGCTAGCGGAAGCCTACAATGAGCAGTTCTTC	CASRLLAEAYNEQFF
.	TRBJ2-7	.	TRBV28	TGTGCCAGCAGTCCCGACAGGCCAGGCAACGAGCAGTACTTC	CASSPDRPGNEQYF
.	TRBJ2-2	.	TRBV4-1	TGCGCCAGCAGCCACCTTATCGAGGGAGCCGGGGAGCTGTTTTTT	CASSHLIEGAGELFF
.	TRBJ2-3	.	TRBV9	TGTGCCAGCAGCCCCTATAGAGCGGTCCCAGATACGCAGTATTTT	CASSPYRAVPDTQYF
.	TRBJ2-2	.	TRBV11-2	TGTGCCAGCAGACTAGCTTTGAACACCGGGGAGCTGTTTTTT	CASRLALNTGELFF
.	TRBJ2-7	few	TRBV11-2	TGTGCCAGCAGCTTAGGAACAGGGAGCGAGCAGTACTTC	CASSLGTGSEQYF
.	TRBJ2-7	.	TRBV27	TGTGCCAGCAGTTTTACCTTCTCCTACGAGCAGTACTTC	CASSFTFSYEQYF
TRBD2	TRBJ2-5	.	TRBV13	TGTGCCAGCAGCGCCTGGCGGGAGGGCCGTGAGACCCAGTACTTC	CASSAWREGRETQYF
.	TRBJ1-1	.	TRBV27	TGTGCCAGCAGTCCCCATTTACGTACGATAAAACTTGAAGCTTTCTTT	CASSPHLRTIKLEAFF
.	TRBJ2-7	.	TRBV19	TGTGCCAGTAGGGGACTGAGCTCCTACGAGCAGTACTTC	CASRGLSSYEQYF
.	TRBJ2-3	.	TRBV7-9	TGTGCCAGCAGATGGGACTCGAGCACAGATACGCAGTATTTT	CASRWDSSTDTQYF
TRBD2	TRBJ2-7	.	TRBV7-9	TGTGCCAGCAGCCCCCCTAGCGGGAGTTACTACGAGCAGTACTTC	CASSPPSGSYYEQYF
.	TRBJ1-5	.	TRBV6-6	TGTGCCAGCAGTTACTCGTTAGAACGCAATCAGCCCCAGCATTTT	CASSYSLERNQPQHF
TRBD2	TRBJ2-2	.	TRBV7-7	TGTGCTAGCAGCTTACGGCTAGCGGGAGAGAGGGACACCGGGGAGCTGTTTTTT	CASSLRLAGERDTGELFF
TRBD2	TRBJ2-1	.	TRBV28	TGTGCCAGCACCTTAGGGGAGGGGAGCTACAATGAGCAGTTCTTC	CASTLGEGSYNEQFF
TRBD1	TRBJ2-7	.	TRBV10-1	TGCGCCAGCAGTGAATCCGGGACAGACTCGCCACTGGACGAGCAGTACTTC	CASSESGTDSPLDEQYF
.	TRBJ1-1	.	TRBV27	TGTGCCAGCGAGAAGGGCACTGAAGCTTTCTTT	CASEKGTEAFF
.	TRBJ1-5	.	TRBV27	TGTGCCAGCAGTAGTTTGGGGGCTGGGAATCAGCCCCAGCATTTT	CASSSLGAGNQPQHF
.	TRBJ1-2	.	TRBV5-8	TGTGCCAGCAGCTTGGGCGGCGGTGTCTATGGCTACACCTTC	CASSLGGGVYGYTF
.	TRBJ2-1	.	TRBV14	TGTGCCAGCAGCCCAGGATCTAGACTAGAGGACAATGAGCAGTTCTTC	CASSPGSRLEDNEQFF